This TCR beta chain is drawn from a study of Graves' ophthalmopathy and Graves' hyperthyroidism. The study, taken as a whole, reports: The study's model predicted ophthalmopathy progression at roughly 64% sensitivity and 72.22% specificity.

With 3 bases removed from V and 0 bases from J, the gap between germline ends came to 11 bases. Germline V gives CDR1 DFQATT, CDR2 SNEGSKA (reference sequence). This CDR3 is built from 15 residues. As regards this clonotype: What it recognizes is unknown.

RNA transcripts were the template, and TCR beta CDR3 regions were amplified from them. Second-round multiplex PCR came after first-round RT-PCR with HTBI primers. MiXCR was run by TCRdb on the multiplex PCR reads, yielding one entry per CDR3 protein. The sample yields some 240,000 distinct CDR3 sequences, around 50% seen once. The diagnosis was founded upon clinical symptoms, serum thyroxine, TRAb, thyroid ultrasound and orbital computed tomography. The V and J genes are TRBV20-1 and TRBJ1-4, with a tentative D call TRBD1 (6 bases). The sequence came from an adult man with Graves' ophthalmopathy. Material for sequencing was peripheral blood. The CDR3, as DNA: TGCAGTGCTAGTCGGGCAGGGGCAACTAATGAAAAACTGTTTTTT. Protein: CSASRAGATNEKLFF.